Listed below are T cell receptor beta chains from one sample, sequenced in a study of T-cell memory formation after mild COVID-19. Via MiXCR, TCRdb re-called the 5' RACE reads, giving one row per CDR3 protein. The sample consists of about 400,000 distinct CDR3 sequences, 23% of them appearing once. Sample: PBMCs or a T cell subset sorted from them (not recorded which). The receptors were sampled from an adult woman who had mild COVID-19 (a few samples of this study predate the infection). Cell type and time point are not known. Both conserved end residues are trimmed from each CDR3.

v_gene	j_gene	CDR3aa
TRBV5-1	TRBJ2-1	ASSPGGGSYNEQF
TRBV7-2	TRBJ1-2	ASSLEDRVRSSDGYT
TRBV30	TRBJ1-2	ALQGYYGYT
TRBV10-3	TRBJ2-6	AISGNRGRGTGANVLT
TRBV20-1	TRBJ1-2	SAQGTNYGYT
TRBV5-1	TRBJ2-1	ASSLVGYEQF
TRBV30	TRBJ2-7	ACGRAHEQY
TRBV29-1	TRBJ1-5	SVSGAGNQPQH
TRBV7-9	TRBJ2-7	ASSLVGPIYEQY
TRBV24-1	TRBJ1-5	ATSDGVGVTSNQPQH
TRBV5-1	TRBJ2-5	ASSLTTGGETQY
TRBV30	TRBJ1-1	AWSLWTGANTEAF
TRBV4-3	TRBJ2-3	ASSRKTGWGRADTQY
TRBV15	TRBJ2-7	ATSREWRVYEQY
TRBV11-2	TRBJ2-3	ASSPIDRTGWTDTQY
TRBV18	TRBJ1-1	ASSPSPGAEAF
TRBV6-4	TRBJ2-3	ASSEEDSGMRDTQY
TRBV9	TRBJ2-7	ASSVGTGQGAYEQY
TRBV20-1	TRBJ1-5	SASVGVSGNQPQH
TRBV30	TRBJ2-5	AWSVPGGREETQY
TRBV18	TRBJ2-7	ASSPENEQY
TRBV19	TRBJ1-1	ASSMGQRYTEAF
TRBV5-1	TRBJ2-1	ASSSFGTSGDGPNEQF
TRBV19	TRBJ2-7	ASSIGHEGGYEQY
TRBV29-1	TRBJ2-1	SVGTSNEQF
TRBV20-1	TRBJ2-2	SFRGITGELF
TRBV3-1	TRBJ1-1	ASSSYRGFDTEAF
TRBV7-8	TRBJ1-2	ASSLVPSGANYGYT
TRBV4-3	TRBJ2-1	ASSQGGTGGETLNEQF
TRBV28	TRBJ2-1	ASTLTPLSPQRNEQF
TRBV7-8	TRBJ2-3	ASRSPSGGHHTQY
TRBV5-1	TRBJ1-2	ASSTARQGMLGGYGYT
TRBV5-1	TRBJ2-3	ASSFAGMGDTQY
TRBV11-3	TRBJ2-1	ASSLTVGNEQF
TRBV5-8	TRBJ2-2	ASSLWDRGRTGELF